Detailed here is one T cell receptor (beta chain). Its antigen remains unidentified. The method was immunoSEQ multiplex PCR; TCRdb's version includes in-frame clones alone and lacks a portion of them. The sample carries around 76,000 clones, about nine tenths recorded once. This specimen belongs to a study of resident and recirculating memory T cells in vitiligo. The wider study: Samples were epidermis from two lesional and two nonlesional sites, plus PBMCs.

The germline CDR1 and CDR2 sequences are SQVTM and ANQGSEA. This CDR3 has 14 residues. The V end lost 1 base, the J end lost 2 bases, and 11 bases lay between the germline ends. Broader study findings: No unique dominant TCR clone was found in vitiligo lesions.

Sequenced material: blood. This rearrangement joins TRBV29-1 to TRBJ2-5, with a tentative D call TRBD2 (6 bases). The clonotype was recovered from a male donor with vitiligo. The CDR3, as DNA: TGCAGCGTTGAAGGGACTACCTCTCAAGAGACCCAGTACTTC. It encodes CSVEGTTSQETQYF.